Below are 28 T cell receptor beta chains sequenced from a single sample in a study of T cells in localized non-small cell lung cancer. The assay was immunoSEQ multiplex PCR, and TCRdb's table has in-frame clones only and misses some. The sample contains 100,000 to 150,000 clones, roughly 90% of which appear only once. Sequenced here: peripheral blood, sampled before any cancer treatment. These receptors all stem from a female donor of 60 years or more with stage I lung adenocarcinoma.

This rearrangement joins TRBV28 to TRBJ1-2; no reliable D call. The V end lost 2 bases, the J end lost 7 bases, and 11 bases lay between the germline ends. Germline V gene data show CDR1 as MDHEN and CDR2 as SYDVKM. There are 13 residues in the CDR3. In DNA, the CDR3 is TGTGCCAGCAGTTTAGGATTGGGCCGTGGCTACACCTTC. Its protein is CASSLGLGRGYTF.

This chain joins TRBV6-4 and TRBJ2-3, with D perhaps TRBD1 (7 bases). The CDR3 has 17 amino acids. CDR1 and CDR2 (germline): MRHNA, SNTAGT. The V and J ends lost 2 bases and 1 base respectively, with 16 bases between them. The CDR3: CASSDRRGTAGTDTQYF. CDR3 sequence (DNA): TGTGCCAGCAGTGACCGCCGCGGGACAGCCGGCACAGATACGCAGTATTTT.

This rearrangement joins TRBV2 to TRBJ2-7; 8 bases are a match to TRBD2. The CDR3 has 12 amino acids. Germline trimming cut 5 bases from V and 6 bases from J; bases unmatched to any gene: 3. The V gene's germline CDR1 is SNHLY and CDR2 FYNNEI. Here the CDR3 reads CASSTRGGEQYF. The CDR3 DNA reads as TGTGCCAGCAGTACCCGGGGGGGCGAGCAGTACTTC.

V usage is TRBV19 and J usage is TRBJ1-2; D is uncertain. V dropped 6 bases and J dropped 4 bases, with 9 bases sitting between them. The CDR3 runs 12 residues. Germline values: CDR1 LNHDA, CDR2 SQIVND (reference sequence). The DNA for the CDR3 is TGTGCCAGTAGCCCAAGATCCTATGGCTACACCTTC. It specifies CASSPRSYGYTF.

This clone was counted a single time. The CDR3 loop is CSVEFGDPGGGYYGYTF. Written as DNA, the CDR3 is TGCAGCGTTGAATTCGGAGACCCGGGAGGTGGTTACTATGGCTACACCTTC. The chain recombines TRBV29-1 with TRBJ1-2; D is ambiguous. Per the germline V gene, CDR1 is SQVTM and CDR2 is ANQGSEA. This CDR3 comprises 17 residues. The V and J ends lost 2 bases and 3 bases respectively, with 22 bases between them.

The J gene is TRBJ2-7, the V gene TRBV27; D is uncertain. V was clipped by 6 bases and J by 3 bases, with 12 bases between them. The CDR3 covers 13 residues. Per germline, CDR1 MNHEY and CDR2 SMNVEV (reference sequence). This CDR3 is CASRGSTRYEQYF. CDR3 in DNA: TGTGCCAGCAGGGGTTCGACCCGCTACGAGCAGTACTTC.

The rearrangement joins TRBV5-4 to TRBJ2-7, with 12 bases fitting TRBD2. This CDR3 comprises 19 residues. In germline, CDR1 is SGHNT, CDR2 YYREEE (reference sequence). V shed 2 bases and J 2 bases; nucleotides not matched to a gene: 14. This CDR3 reads CASSFSKLAGGGFAYEQYF. The CDR3 nucleotides are TGTGCCAGCAGCTTTAGTAAACTAGCGGGAGGCGGGTTTGCCTACGAGCAGTACTTC.

The sample holds one count of this clone. The rearrangement links TRBV15 to TRBJ2-3, with D hard to call. The CDR3 contains 15 residues. V was trimmed by 0 bases and J by 1 base, leaving 8 bases between them. Germline CDR1 reads LNHNV; CDR2 reads YYDKDF (reference sequence). This CDR3 reads CATSRDRARTDTQYF. The DNA for the CDR3 is TGTGCCACCAGCAGAGATCGGGCGCGCACAGATACGCAGTATTTT.

V is TRBV27 and J is TRBJ1-5, with 7 bases aligning to TRBD1. Germline CDR1 MNHEY, CDR2 SMNVEV (reference sequence). Trimming took 8 bases from V and 9 from J; bases not matched to a gene: 7. The CDR3 contains 12 residues. The CDR3 reads CASQTGVGPQHF. The CDR3 DNA is TGTGCCAGCCAAACAGGGGTTGGGCCCCAGCATTTT.

The chain recombines TRBV2 with TRBJ2-1, with 7 bases that match TRBD1. This CDR3 is built from 15 residues. J gave up 7 bases and V 6 bases, and 12 bases lay outside the gene matches. Per the germline V gene, CDR1 is SNHLY and CDR2 is FYNNEI. CDR3 protein: CASSQGQARANEQFF. The CDR3, as DNA: TGTGCCAGCAGCCAAGGACAGGCCAGGGCGAATGAGCAGTTCTTC.

This sequence joins TRBV9 and TRBJ2-7; TRBD2 matches at 7 bases. The CDR3 totals 15 residues. Looked up from germline, CDR1 is SGDLS and CDR2 is YYNGEE. The junction had 10 bases not matched to a gene; V was cut back by 0 bases and J by 7 bases. DNA for the CDR3: TGTGCCAGCAGCGTAGATGGCGGGAGAGCCGCAGAGCAGTACTTC. It translates to CASSVDGGRAAEQYF.

V and J are TRBV6-4 and TRBJ1-4; perhaps TRBD1 as D (5 bases). The V end was cut by 11 bases, the J end by 6 bases, with 13 bases between. The V gene's germline CDR1 is MRHNA and CDR2 SNTAGT. The CDR3 covers 12 residues. The CDR3 loop is CAAVSGDEKLFF. The CDR3 coding sequence is TGTGCCGCCGTTTCGGGGGATGAAAAACTGTTTTTT.

This chain connects TRBV7-6 to TRBJ2-7; the match to TRBD2 covers 8 bases. V dropped 1 base and J dropped 6; count of bases not matched to a gene: 14. Germline assignment: CDR1 SGHVS and CDR2 FNYEAQ. The CDR3 length is 17 residues. CDR3 in amino acids: CASSLESTRRAGGEQYF. Written as DNA, the CDR3 is TGTGCCAGCAGCTTAGAGAGTACGCGGCGGGCGGGGGGCGAGCAGTACTTC.

CDR3 DNA sequence: TGTGCCAGCAGTACAGGGATGAACAATGAGCAGTTCTTC. Translation gives CASSTGMNNEQFF. The chain carries TRBV2 and TRBJ2-1; the D gene is possibly TRBD1 (6 bases). The CDR3 covers 13 residues. Trimming took 5 bases from V and 5 from J, leaving 10 bases between them. From germline, CDR1 is SNHLY and CDR2 FYNNEI.

The chain has TRBV7-9 and TRBJ2-6; D not resolved. The V and J ends lost 6 bases and 0 bases respectively, with 3 bases between them. The CDR3 has 13 residues. CDR1 is SEHNR and CDR2 is FQNEAQ in the germline V gene (reference sequence). CDR3 nucleotides: TGTGCCAGCAGTCCCTCTGGGGCCAACGTCCTGACTTTC. It translates to CASSPSGANVLTF. The full variable domain, completed using reference TRBV7-9 and TRBJ2-6, is DTGVSQNPRHKITKRGQNVTFRCDPISEHNRLYWYRQTLGQGPEFLTYFQNEAQLEKSRLLSDRFSAERPKGSFSTLEIQRTEQGDSAMYLCASSPSGANVLTFGAGSRLTVL.

The genes are TRBV11-3 and TRBJ2-1; 7 nucleotides agree with TRBD2. The junction had 4 bases not matched to a gene; V was cut back by 1 base and J by 4 bases. The germline V gene has CDR1 SGHNT and CDR2 YENEEA. This CDR3 region has 15 residues. As DNA, the CDR3 is TGTGCCAGCAGCTTAGGGCTAGCGGATTACAATGAGCAGTTCTTC. This gives the protein CASSLGLADYNEQFF.

The chain has TRBV19 and TRBJ1-1, with 8 nucleotides matching TRBD1. The CDR3 sequence is 14 residues long. In germline, CDR1 is LNHDA, CDR2 SQIVND (reference sequence). V shed 5 bases, J shed 7 bases, and the junction held 9 bases outside the gene matches. CDR3 residues: CASSPGSGGLEAFF. The CDR3 coding sequence is TGTGCCAGTAGTCCTGGATCAGGGGGCCTTGAAGCTTTCTTT.

The chain has TRBV6-1 and TRBJ1-2; perhaps TRBD1 as D (6 bases). CDR3 length equals 14 residues. V dropped 3 bases and J dropped 4 bases, with 12 bases sitting between them. Looked up from germline, CDR1 is MNHNS and CDR2 is SASEGT. CDR3 nucleotides: TGTGCCAGCAGTGAGGGACGGGGGCCCTATGGCTACACCTTC. It is translated as CASSEGRGPYGYTF.

The chain is built from TRBV27 and TRBJ2-7; either TRBD1 or TRBD2 may fit D (5 bases each). Trimming took 4 bases from V and 6 from J, leaving 7 bases between them. The V gene's germline CDR1 is MNHEY and CDR2 SMNVEV (reference sequence). The CDR3 contains 11 residues. The CDR3 DNA is TGTGCCAGCAGTTCGAGGGGCGAGCAGTACTTC. Translating it yields CASSSRGEQYF.

The chain recombines TRBV28 with TRBJ1-4; 8 nucleotides match TRBD1. The length of the CDR3 is 16 residues. Germline values: CDR1 MDHEN, CDR2 SYDVKM. V was pared by 6 bases and J by 7 bases, with 13 bases of the junction left unmatched. DNA for the CDR3: TGTGCCAGCAGGCCCCAATCCCAGGGGGCCGGTGAAAAACTGTTTTTT. It encodes CASRPQSQGAGEKLFF. The full variable domain, completed using reference TRBV28 and TRBJ1-4, is DVKVTQSSRYLVKRTGEKVFLECVQDMDHENMFWYRQDPGLGLRLIYFSYDVKMKEKGDIPEGYSVSREKKERFSLILESASTNQTSMYLCASRPQSQGAGEKLFFGSGTQLSVL.

The chain combines TRBV23-1 with TRBJ2-2; a possible D gene is TRBD1 (6 bases). TRBV23-1 carries the ORF label, with uncertain function. The CDR3 has 18 residues. The V end lost 3 bases, the J end lost 7 bases, and 24 bases lay between the germline ends. CDR3 nucleotides: TGCGCCAGCAGTCAGTGCCCTCCCCTGGGGGCACTGGGCGGGGAGCTGTTTTTT. This sequence encodes CASSQCPPLGALGGELFF.

V gene TRBV14 combines with J gene TRBJ2-1; TRBD2 matches 15 bases. V was pared by 4 bases and J by 5 bases, with 3 bases of the junction left unmatched. The germline V gene encodes CDR1 SGHDN and CDR2 FVKESK. This CDR3 spans 16 amino acids. The CDR3 DNA reads as TGTGCCAGCAGCCGGACTAGCGGGAGGGCCCACAATGAGCAGTTCTTC. Protein product: CASSRTSGRAHNEQFF.

The chain recombines TRBV30 with TRBJ1-4; D is undetermined. Trimming left V 0 bases short and J 11 bases short, with 19 bases between. The CDR3 loop spans 15 amino acids. CDR1 is GTSNPN, CDR2 SVGIG, per germline (reference sequence). The CDR3 here is CAWSVPRSHAGKLFF. CDR3 nucleotide sequence: TGTGCCTGGAGTGTACCGCGAAGTCACGCCGGGAAACTGTTTTTT. Filled out from reference TRBV30 and TRBJ1-4, the complete variable domain reads SQTIHQWPATLVQPVGSPLSLECTVEGTSNPNLYWYRQAAGRGLQLLFYSVGIGQISSEVPQNLSASRPQDRQFILSSKKLLLSDSGFYLCAWSVPRSHAGKLFFGSGTQLSVL.

The chain uses TRBV11-2 and TRBJ2-3, with 7 bases identical to TRBD2. Germline V gene sequence: CDR1 SGHAT, CDR2 FQNNGV. The CDR3 totals 16 residues. Trimming at V came to 5 bases and at J to 1 base, leaving 9 bases not matched to a gene. CDR3 nucleotide sequence: TGTGCCAGCAGCGTCCGTCTTGCGGGAGGCACAGATACGCAGTATTTT. Residues: CASSVRLAGGTDTQYF.

This clone has at least ten counts. This chain uses TRBV7-9 with TRBJ2-1, with 9 bases fitting TRBD2. The CDR3 spans 15 residues. The germline V gene has CDR1 SEHNR and CDR2 FQNEAQ (reference sequence). V lost 1 base, J lost 7 bases, and 5 bases stayed unmatched. CDR3: CASSLEGGLANEQFF. DNA of the CDR3: TGTGCCAGCAGCTTAGAAGGGGGACTAGCTAATGAGCAGTTCTTC.

This clone occurred once. The chain carries TRBV7-9 and TRBJ2-1; 8 bases match TRBD2. Germline CDR1 is SEHNR and CDR2 is FQNEAQ (reference sequence). The CDR3 runs 18 residues. V lost 5 bases and J lost 0; bases outside the gene matches: 12. The CDR3 is CASSDPGLDTHSYNEQFF. Written as DNA, the CDR3 is TGTGCCAGCAGCGATCCGGGACTAGATACACACTCCTACAATGAGCAGTTCTTC.

The CDR3 reads CASSLGGTVSYYGYTF. CDR3 bases: TGTGCCAGCAGCTTGGGTGGGACAGTCTCTTATTATGGCTACACCTTC. The V and J genes are TRBV5-4 and TRBJ1-2; 7 bases align to TRBD1. The CDR3 runs 16 residues. V shed 0 bases and J 5 bases; nucleotides not matched to a gene: 10. Germline CDR1 reads SGHNT; CDR2 reads YYREEE (reference sequence).

The chain is built from TRBV18 and TRBJ2-3; D is possibly TRBD2 (5 bases). The germline CDR1 and CDR2 sequences are KGHSH and LQKENI. V was trimmed by 2 bases and J by 2 bases, leaving 14 bases between them. CDR3 length: 16 amino acids. CDR3 residues: CASSPSEGLATDTQYF. The CDR3 region has the DNA TGTGCCAGCTCACCATCAGAGGGCCTAGCCACAGATACGCAGTATTTT.